The 18 T cell receptor beta chains below all came from one sample that was sequenced in a study of cytomegalovirus exposure and HLA in healthy donors. Generated by immunoSEQ multiplex PCR, the TCRdb table keeps only in-frame clones and is missing some. The sample shows about 67,000 clones, 94% of them seen only once. The material sequenced was PBMCs. The source of these receptors is a woman between 18 and 29 years old in good health and CMV-seronegative.

V is TRBV11-2 and J is TRBJ2-7; D is ambiguous. The germline V gene has CDR1 SGHAT and CDR2 FQNNGV. V lost 6 bases and J lost 0, with 15 bases in between. This CDR3 has 15 residues. CDR3 residues: CASRRPGTSSYEQYF. Here the CDR3 DNA reads TGTGCCAGCAGGCGTCCTGGTACGAGCTCCTACGAGCAGTACTTC.

This clone was seen only once. CDR3 amino acids: CASSLGQGFYEQYF. The DNA for the CDR3 is TGTGCCAGCAGTTTGGGACAGGGGTTCTACGAGCAGTACTTC. This chain connects TRBV27 to TRBJ2-7; 10 bases map to TRBD1. CDR3 size: 14 residues. Trimming at V came to 3 bases and at J to 3 bases, leaving 2 bases not matched to a gene. Germline V CDR1 and CDR2: MNHEY, SMNVEV (reference sequence).

The gene calls are TRBV18 and TRBJ1-5; 7 nucleotides agree with TRBD1. The trim removed 3 bases at V and 7 bases at J, leaving 9 bases unmatched. This CDR3 is built from 15 residues. Germline assignment: CDR1 KGHSH and CDR2 LQKENI. Here the CDR3 DNA reads TGTGCCAGCTCACCGATCCGACAGGGTGCCCAGCCCCAGCATTTT. It specifies CASSPIRQGAQPQHF.

This rearrangement joins TRBV4-1 to TRBJ1-1, with a possible D match to TRBD1 (6 bases). Germline-derived CDR1 and CDR2 are MGHRA and YSYEKL. Trimming removed 3 bases at V and 5 bases at J, with 16 bases between. This CDR3 contains 15 residues. This CDR3 is CASSHFVTGKTEAFF. CDR3 nucleotides: TGCGCCAGCAGCCATTTTGTCACAGGGAAGACTGAAGCTTTCTTT.

The V gene is TRBV12-5, the J gene TRBJ2-2; possibly TRBD1 for D (5 bases). This CDR3 has 16 amino acids. Germline CDR1 and CDR2: LGHNT and FRNRAP. The V end was cut by 0 bases, the J end by 7 bases, with 15 bases between. The CDR3 region is CASGLVVGALGGELFF. The DNA of the CDR3 is TGTGCTAGTGGTTTGGTAGTAGGGGCTTTAGGCGGGGAGCTGTTTTTT.

The rearrangement joins TRBV30 to TRBJ1-2; TRBD1 matches at 7 bases. CDR1 GTSNPN and CDR2 SVGIG come from the germline V gene (reference sequence). The V segment lost 4 bases and the J segment 4 bases; nucleotides outside the gene matches: 9. This CDR3 has 14 residues. The CDR3 DNA reads TGTGCCTGGACTCCAGGGGGGCTTGTCTATGGCTACACCTTC. Protein: CAWTPGGLVYGYTF.

This clone has a handful of counts. V gene TRBV7-2 combines with J gene TRBJ1-6, with D unclear. The CDR3 length is 14 residues. Germline loops: CDR1 SGHTA, CDR2 FQGNSA. V dropped 10 bases and J dropped 3 bases, with 13 bases sitting between them. CDR3 amino acids: CATHAGYYNSPLHF. The CDR3, as DNA: TGTGCCACCCATGCGGGGTACTATAATTCACCCCTCCACTTT.

The chain is built from TRBV9 and TRBJ1-3; 8 bases align to TRBD1. The V gene's germline CDR1 is SGDLS and CDR2 YYNGEE. The CDR3 extends over 15 amino acids. V lost 3 bases and J lost 1; bases outside the gene matches: 3. CDR3 residues: CASSATGVSGNTIYF. The CDR3 nucleotides are TGTGCCAGCAGCGCGACAGGGGTTTCTGGAAACACCATATATTTT.

V usage is TRBV5-1 and J usage is TRBJ2-7; TRBD2 matches at 11 bases. The CDR3 contains 16 residues. Germline CDR1 and CDR2: SGHRS and YFSETQ. V was pared by 0 bases and J by 7 bases, with 9 bases of the junction left unmatched. This chain's CDR3 is CASSLAQTSGGGEQYF. CDR3 sequence (DNA): TGCGCCAGCAGCTTGGCCCAAACTAGCGGGGGAGGTGAGCAGTACTTC.

The CDR3 sequence is CASSLGGTRNNEQFF. The CDR3 nucleotides are TGTGCCAGCAGCTTAGGAGGGACTAGAAACAATGAGCAGTTCTTC. The genes are TRBV7-2 and TRBJ2-1; 8 nucleotides line up with TRBD2. CDR3 size: 15 residues. Per the germline V gene, CDR1 is SGHTA and CDR2 is FQGNSA. With 1 base clipped from V and 5 bases from J, the junction kept 4 bases outside the gene matches.

The V call is TRBV6-1, the J call TRBJ2-7; TRBD1 agrees at 11 bases. CDR3 length: 17 residues. The germline V gene has CDR1 MNHNS and CDR2 SASEGT. With 3 bases clipped from V and 0 bases from J, the junction kept 7 bases outside the gene matches. DNA for the CDR3: TGTGCCAGCAGTGAGAGGACAGGGGGCCGGAGCTCCTACGAGCAGTACTTC. It encodes CASSERTGGRSSYEQYF.

The CDR3 nucleotides are TGTGCCAGCAGCGTCGGACAGGGTTTTAACTATGGCTACACCTTC. Its translation: CASSVGQGFNYGYTF. V usage is TRBV9 and J usage is TRBJ1-2, with 8 bases matching TRBD1. This CDR3 comprises 15 residues. Trimming cost V 2 bases and J 1 base; bases outside gene matches: 4. Per germline, CDR1 SGDLS and CDR2 YYNGEE.

CDR3 amino acids: CASSGGTGGEAGAPYNEQFF. Written as DNA, the CDR3 is TGTGCCAGCAGTGGAGGGACAGGAGGCGAGGCCGGGGCTCCTTACAATGAGCAGTTCTTC. The gene calls are TRBV2 and TRBJ2-1; 8 nucleotides match TRBD1. The CDR3 sequence is 20 residues long. In germline, CDR1 is SNHLY, CDR2 FYNNEI. V dropped 4 bases and J dropped 4; count of bases not matched to a gene: 21. Full variable domain (outside the CDR3, taken from reference TRBV2 and TRBJ2-1): EPEVTQTPSHQVTQMGQEVILRCVPISNHLYFYWYRQILGQKVEFLVSFYNNEISEKSEIFDDQFSVERPDGSNFTLKIRSTKLEDSAMYFCASSGGTGGEAGAPYNEQFFGPGTRLTVL.

Regarding this clone: In the same sample, other DNA sequences code for this CDR3. The chain's CDR3 is CASSLDRGTDTQYF. The CDR3 DNA follows: TGTGCCAGCAGCTTGGACAGGGGAACAGATACGCAGTATTTT. J is TRBJ2-3 and V is TRBV7-6, with 9 bases lining up with TRBD1. In germline, CDR1 is SGHVS, CDR2 FNYEAQ. The CDR3 runs to 14 residues. The trim removed 3 bases at V and 3 bases at J, leaving 1 base unmatched.

The chain carries TRBV9 and TRBJ1-2; D is unresolved. Between the trimmed V and J ends, which lost 4 bases and 8 bases, there was a span of 9 bases. Germline CDR1 and CDR2: SGDLS and YYNGEE. The CDR3 has 11 residues. CDR3 protein: CASSSRLGYTF. The DNA of the CDR3 is TGTGCCAGCAGCTCGAGGCTAGGCTACACCTTC. The full variable domain, its missing parts supplied by reference TRBV9 and TRBJ1-2, is DSGVTQTPKHLITATGQRVTLRCSPRSGDLSVYWYQQSLDQGLQFLIQYYNGEERAKGNILERFSAQQFPDLHSELNLSSLELGDSALYFCASSSRLGYTFGSGTRLTVV.

This clone was recorded only once. The chain employs TRBV28 and TRBJ1-3; D is ambiguous. The CDR3 covers 16 residues. Germline assignment: CDR1 MDHEN and CDR2 SYDVKM. Trimming took 1 base from V and 0 from J, leaving 10 bases between them. CDR3: CASSLSTAISGNTIYF. The DNA of the CDR3 is TGTGCCAGCAGTTTATCGACTGCGATCTCTGGAAACACCATATATTTT.

The genes are TRBV5-4 and TRBJ1-5, with TRBD1 matching 9 bases. Germline V CDR1 and CDR2: SGHNT, YYREEE (reference sequence). V lost 2 bases and J lost 4; bases outside the gene matches: 4. The CDR3 covers 15 residues. CDR3 sequence (DNA): TGTGCCAGCAGCTTAGGACAGGGGCGAAATCAGCCCCAGCATTTT. Residues: CASSLGQGRNQPQHF. The variable domain in full, with the rest retrieved from reference TRBV5-4 and TRBJ1-5, is ETGVTQSPTHLIKTRGQQVTLRCSSQSGHNTVSWYQQALGQGPQFIFQYYREEENGRGNFPPRFSGLQFPNYSSELNVNALELDDSALYLCASSLGQGRNQPQHFGDGTRLSIL.

The genes are TRBV28 and TRBJ1-3; 7 bases match TRBD1. The ends lost 8 bases at V and 2 bases at J; junction bases unmatched: 9. This CDR3 has 15 residues. Germline CDR1 reads MDHEN; CDR2 reads SYDVKM. This CDR3 is CASSPGTVTGNTIYF. CDR3 sequence (DNA): TGTGCCAGCTCCCCAGGGACAGTAACTGGAAACACCATATATTTT.